Following are 6 T cell receptor beta chains from one sample sequenced in a study of cytomegalovirus exposure and HLA in healthy donors. Researchers ran the PCR with 60 Vbeta and 13 Jbeta primers. Produced via immunoSEQ multiplex PCR; TCRdb's table is partial and in-frame only. The data show about 190,000 clones, 81% seen once. Sequenced: PBMCs. The receptors were gathered from a man in his fifties or sixties in good health and CMV-seronegative.

This clone was detected only a few times. This chain joins TRBV27 and TRBJ2-7; tentative D call: TRBD1 (6 bases). Germline V gene data show CDR1 as MNHEY and CDR2 as SMNVEV (reference sequence). The CDR3 contains 12 residues. Trimming stripped 8 bases from V and 2 bases from J, with 10 bases between. CDR3 DNA: TGTGCCAGCGGAAGACAGGCCTACGAGCAGTACTTC. Amino acids: CASGRQAYEQYF.

The genes are TRBV6-4 and TRBJ2-7; TRBD2 matches at 10 bases. CDR3 length equals 16 residues. V dropped 2 bases and J dropped 3; count of bases not matched to a gene: 7. Germline CDR1 reads MRHNA; CDR2 reads SNTAGT. CDR3 loop: CASSDRAGGLNYEQYF. Here the CDR3 DNA reads TGTGCCAGCAGTGACAGAGCGGGGGGGCTTAACTACGAGCAGTACTTC.

As regards this clone: One end of the junction is discordant with germline, which a read error may explain. This chain joins TRBV7-9 and TRBJ2-7; 9 nucleotides align to TRBD1. The germline CDR1 and CDR2 sequences are SEHNR and FQNEAQ (reference sequence). This CDR3 is built from 15 residues. This CDR3 reads CSSSSPGTGKYEQYF. CDR3 DNA: TGTTCCAGCAGCTCGCCGGGGACAGGGAAGTACGAGCAGTACTTC.

In its sample, this clone was seen once. This sequence joins TRBV4-3 and TRBJ2-3; 8 bases match TRBD2. Germline lookup yields CDR1 LGHNA and CDR2 YSLEER. The CDR3 is 16 residues long. V lost 2 bases and J lost 1; bases outside the gene matches: 5. CDR3 in amino acids: CASSQTSGARTDTQYF. CDR3 nucleotides: TGCGCCAGCAGCCAAACTAGCGGAGCTCGCACAGATACGCAGTATTTT.

This chain links TRBV7-8 with TRBJ1-4; D call uncertain. This CDR3 comprises 14 residues. V was cut by 1 base and J by 5 bases, with 8 bases left in between. Germline CDR1 is SGHVS and CDR2 is FQNEAQ. The CDR3 coding sequence is TGTGCCAGCAGCTTAGGAGGTTGGAATGAAAAACTGTTTTTT. The encoded protein is CASSLGGWNEKLFF.

This chain joins TRBV7-2 and TRBJ2-7; 12 bases map to TRBD2. Germline V gives CDR1 SGHTA, CDR2 FQGNSA. J gave up 9 bases and V 5 bases, and 8 bases lay outside the gene matches. CDR3 length: 14 amino acids. The CDR3 DNA is TGTGCCAGCAGCAGGACTAGCGGGGCGCGGGGGCAGTACTTC. Translation gives CASSRTSGARGQYF. Filled out from reference TRBV7-2 and TRBJ2-7, the complete variable domain reads GAGVSQSPSNKVTEKGKDVELRCDPISGHTALYWYRQSLGQGLEFLIYFQGNSAPDKSGLPSDRFSAERTGGSVSTLTIQRTQQEDSAVYLCASSRTSGARGQYFGPGTRLTVT.